These 11 T cell receptor beta chains originate from one sample sequenced in a study of blood T cell repertoires in COVID-19. Method: immunoSEQ multiplex PCR; TCRdb's copy keeps in-frame clones and lacks some. This table holds tens of thousands of clones, 65% to 85% found once. Material: peripheral blood. These receptors all come from a man older than 75 with active or convalescent COVID-19.

This clone appeared a single time. The J gene is TRBJ2-5, the V gene TRBV18; 7 bases align to TRBD2. Looked up from germline, CDR1 is KGHSH and CDR2 is LQKENI. The CDR3 runs 14 residues. V lost 5 bases to trimming and J lost 1 base; unmatched junction nucleotides: 4. CDR3 sequence (DNA): TGTGCCAGCTCAGCTAGCGGTATCCAAGAGACCCAGTACTTC. Translation gives CASSASGIQETQYF.

The chain uses TRBV6-5 and TRBJ1-1; no reliable D call. CDR1 is MNHEY, CDR2 SVGAGI, per germline. With 0 bases removed from V and 8 bases from J, the gap between germline ends came to 10 bases. CDR3 size: 13 residues. The CDR3 sequence: CASSYSGVLEAFF. CDR3 nucleotides: TGTGCCAGCAGTTACTCCGGGGTCTTAGAAGCTTTCTTT.

This sequence joins TRBV25-1 and TRBJ1-1, with D possibly matching TRBD1 (6 bases). V dropped 6 bases and J dropped 5 bases, with 16 bases sitting between them. The V gene's germline CDR1 is MGHDK and CDR2 SYGVNS. The CDR3 consists of 14 residues. For the CDR3, the DNA is TGTGCCAGCAGAGACTCCGGGGGGCGGACTGAAGCTTTCTTT. It is translated as CASRDSGGRTEAFF.

This chain uses TRBV12-5 with TRBJ2-5; D perhaps matches TRBD2 (6 bases). Trimming cost V 10 bases and J 5 bases, with 14 bases left between them. The CDR3 contains 12 residues. The germline gives CDR1 LGHNT, CDR2 FRNRAP. CDR3 in amino acids: CAISEGGETQYF. CDR3 in DNA: TGTGCTATTTCGGAGGGCGGGGAGACCCAGTACTTC. Filled out from reference TRBV12-5 and TRBJ2-5, the complete variable domain reads DARVTQTPRHKVTEMGQEVTMRCQPILGHNTVFWYRQTMMQGLELLAYFRNRAPLDDSGMPKDRFSAEMPDATLATLKIQPSEPRDSAVYFCAISEGGETQYFGPGTRLLVL.

In this sample, this clone turned up a few times. The chain combines TRBV4-2 with TRBJ2-7, with a tentative D call TRBD2 (5 bases). V lost 0 bases to trimming and J lost 2 bases, with 14 bases between them. This CDR3 spans 16 amino acids. Per the germline V gene, CDR1 is LGHNA and CDR2 is YNFKEQ. The CDR3 DNA is TGTGCCAGCAGCCAAGATCGAGCGGATCTAACCTACGAGCAGTACTTC. Amino acid sequence: CASSQDRADLTYEQYF.

This clone was seen once. V usage is TRBV6-1 and J usage is TRBJ2-7; 8 bases match TRBD1. J gave up 6 bases and V 2 bases, and 6 bases lay outside the gene matches. This CDR3 has 14 amino acids. Per germline, CDR1 MNHNS and CDR2 SASEGT. CDR3 bases: TGTGCCAGCAGTGAAAGATGGGACAGGCGCGAGCAGTACTTC. Encoded protein: CASSERWDRREQYF.

This clone has only a few counts. This chain connects TRBV30 to TRBJ1-6, with D possibly being TRBD1 (5 bases). The CDR3 runs to 13 residues. The germline V gene has CDR1 GTSNPN and CDR2 SVGIG (reference sequence). The V gene lost 1 base and the J gene lost 5 bases, with 6 bases spanning the gap. This CDR3 reads CAWSEGNNSPLHF. CDR3 DNA sequence: TGTGCCTGGAGTGAGGGGAATAATTCACCCCTCCACTTT.

The chain uses TRBV18 and TRBJ2-5, with TRBD2 matching 13 bases. Germline V gives CDR1 KGHSH, CDR2 LQKENI. The CDR3 covers 18 residues. V was pared by 4 bases and J by 4 bases, with 12 bases of the junction left unmatched. The CDR3 reads CASSLELAGGPMGETQYF. The DNA for the CDR3 is TGTGCCAGCTCACTGGAACTAGCGGGAGGGCCGATGGGAGAGACCCAGTACTTC.

The rearrangement joins TRBV27 to TRBJ2-7; 9 bases agree with TRBD1. The CDR3 is made up of 16 amino acids. Germline loops: CDR1 MNHEY, CDR2 SMNVEV (reference sequence). The ends lost 8 bases at V and 3 bases at J; junction bases unmatched: 14. The chain's CDR3 is CASRIPGTGSIYEQYF. DNA for the CDR3: TGTGCCAGCCGTATTCCCGGGACAGGGTCGATCTACGAGCAGTACTTC.

The chain is built from TRBV4-2 and TRBJ2-1; D perhaps matches TRBD2 (6 bases). Per germline, CDR1 LGHNA and CDR2 YNFKEQ. The CDR3 loop spans 21 amino acids. V lost 0 bases, J lost 0 bases, and 24 bases lay in between. In DNA, the CDR3 is TGTGCCAGCAGCCAAGATTATAAGCGGGCCGATTCTATAAGCTCCTACAATGAGCAGTTCTTC. It specifies CASSQDYKRADSISSYNEQFF.

This sequence joins TRBV5-1 and TRBJ2-4; D unresolved. Per germline, CDR1 SGHRS and CDR2 YFSETQ. Trimming stripped 4 bases from V and 1 base from J, with 15 bases between. CDR3 length: 16 residues. The CDR3 sequence: CASSLPDIPAKNIQYF. CDR3 nucleotide sequence: TGCGCCAGCAGCCTACCCGACATCCCGGCCAAAAACATTCAGTACTTC.